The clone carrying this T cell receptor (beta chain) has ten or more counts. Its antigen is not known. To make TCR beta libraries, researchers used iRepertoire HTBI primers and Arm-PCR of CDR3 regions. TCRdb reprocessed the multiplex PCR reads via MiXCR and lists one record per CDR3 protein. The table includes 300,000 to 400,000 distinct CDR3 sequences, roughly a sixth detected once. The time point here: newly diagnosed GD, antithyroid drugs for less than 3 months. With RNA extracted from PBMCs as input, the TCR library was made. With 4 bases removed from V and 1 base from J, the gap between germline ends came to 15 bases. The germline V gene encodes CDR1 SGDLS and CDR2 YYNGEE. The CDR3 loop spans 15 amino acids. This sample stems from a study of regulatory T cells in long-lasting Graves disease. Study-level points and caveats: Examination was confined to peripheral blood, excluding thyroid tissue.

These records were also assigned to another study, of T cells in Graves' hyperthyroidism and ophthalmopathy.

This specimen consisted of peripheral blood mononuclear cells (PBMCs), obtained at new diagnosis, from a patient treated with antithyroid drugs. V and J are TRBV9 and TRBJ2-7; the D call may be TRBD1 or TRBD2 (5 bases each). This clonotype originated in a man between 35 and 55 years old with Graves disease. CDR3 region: CASSPNGAVSYEQYF. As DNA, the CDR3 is TGTGCCAGCAGCCCCAACGGGGCCGTTTCCTACGAGCAGTACTTC. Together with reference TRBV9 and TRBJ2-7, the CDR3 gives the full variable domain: DSGVTQTPKHLITATGQRVTLRCSPRSGDLSVYWYQQSLDQGLQFLIQYYNGEERAKGNILERFSAQQFPDLHSELNLSSLELGDSALYFCASSPNGAVSYEQYFGPGTRLTVT.